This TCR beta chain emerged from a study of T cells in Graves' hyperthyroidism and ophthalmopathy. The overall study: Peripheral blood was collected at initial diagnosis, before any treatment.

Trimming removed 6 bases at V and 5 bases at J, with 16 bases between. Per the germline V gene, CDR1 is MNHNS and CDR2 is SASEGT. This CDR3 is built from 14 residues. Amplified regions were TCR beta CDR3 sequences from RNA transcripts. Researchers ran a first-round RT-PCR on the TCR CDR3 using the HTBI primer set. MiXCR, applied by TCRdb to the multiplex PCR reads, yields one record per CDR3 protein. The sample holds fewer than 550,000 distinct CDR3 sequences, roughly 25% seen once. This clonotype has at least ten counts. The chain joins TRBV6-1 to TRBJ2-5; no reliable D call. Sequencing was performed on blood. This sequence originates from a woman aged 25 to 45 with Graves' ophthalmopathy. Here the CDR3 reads CASSQRRPLETQYF. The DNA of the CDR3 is TGTGCCAGCAGCCAACGGCGACCGTTGGAGACCCAGTACTTC.